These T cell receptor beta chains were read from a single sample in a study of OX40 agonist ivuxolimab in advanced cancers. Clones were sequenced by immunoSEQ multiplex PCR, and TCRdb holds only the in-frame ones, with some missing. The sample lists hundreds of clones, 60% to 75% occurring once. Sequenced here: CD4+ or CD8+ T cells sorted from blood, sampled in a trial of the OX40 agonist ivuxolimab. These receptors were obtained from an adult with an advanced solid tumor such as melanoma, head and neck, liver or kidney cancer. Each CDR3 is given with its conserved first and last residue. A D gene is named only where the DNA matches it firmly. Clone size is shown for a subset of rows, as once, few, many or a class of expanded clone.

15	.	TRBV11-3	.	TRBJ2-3	TGTGCCAGCAGCTTAGCGGGGATTAACACAGATACGCAGTATTTT	CASSLAGINTDTQYF
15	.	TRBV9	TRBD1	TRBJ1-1	TGTGCCAGCAGCCCGGGGGACAGGGTCTCGGGTGAAGCTTTCTTT	CASSPGDRVSGEAFF
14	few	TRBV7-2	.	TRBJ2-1	TGTGCCAGCAGCTTAGCGGGGACCTACAATGAGCAGTTCTTC	CASSLAGTYNEQFF
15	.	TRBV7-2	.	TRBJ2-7	TGTGCCAGCAGCTTAGTTGGGGCTGGATCCTACGAGCAGTACTTC	CASSLVGAGSYEQYF
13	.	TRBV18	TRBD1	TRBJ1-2	TGTGCCAGCTCTCCGGACAGGGGATATGGCTACACCTTC	CASSPDRGYGYTF
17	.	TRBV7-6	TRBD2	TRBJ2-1	TGTGCCAGCAGCGGTACTAGCGGGAGGGCGACTTACAATGAGCAGTTCTTC	CASSGTSGRATYNEQFF
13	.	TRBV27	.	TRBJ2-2	TGTGCCAGCGGGCTAGCAGGCCACGGGGAGCTGTTTTTT	CASGLAGHGELFF
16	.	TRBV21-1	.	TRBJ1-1	TGTGCCAGCAGTTCAACTTTAGCTACAATTCGCACTGAAGCTTTCTTT	CASSSTLATIRTEAFF
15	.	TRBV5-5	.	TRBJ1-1	TGTGCCAGCAGCTTTACAGGACTGGCGAACACTGAAGCTTTCTTT	CASSFTGLANTEAFF
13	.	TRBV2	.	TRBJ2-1	TGTGCCAGCAGTCCGATCACATACAATGAGCAGTTCTTC	CASSPITYNEQFF
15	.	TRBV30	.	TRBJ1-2	TGTGCCTGGTCCACCGGGACATTCGATAACTATGGCTACACCTTC	CAWSTGTFDNYGYTF
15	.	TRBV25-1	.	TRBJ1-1	TGTGCCAGCAGCCGGGGGGGGACCTCCAACACTGAAGCTTTCTTT	CASSRGGTSNTEAFF
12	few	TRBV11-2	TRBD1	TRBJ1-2	TGTGCCAGCAGCAGGGACAGTTTCGGCTACACCTTC	CASSRDSFGYTF
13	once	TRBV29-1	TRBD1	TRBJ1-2	TGCAGCGTTACGGACAGGGACACCTATGGCTACACCTTC	CSVTDRDTYGYTF